What follows are 21 T cell receptor beta chains derived from one specimen sequenced in a study of vaccination and CD4 T cells after COVID-19. These receptors are not linked to any known antigen. Indicated time point: late sampling 161 to 241 days after vaccination in three convalescent patients. The treatment denotes: roughly 10-day PBMC culture with coronavirus spike peptide pools or control peptides (ViraFEST assay). Sequence data for DNA of cultured CD4+ T cells were generated by the Oncomine TCR Beta short-read assay. TCRdb re-called the PCR reads with MiXCR, one entry per CDR3 protein. The table has about 23,000 distinct CDR3 sequences, around 37% seen once. The specimen comprised CD4+ T cells from blood, cultured in vitro, sampled about 7 months after SARS-CoV-2 vaccination. These receptors all come from a human donor who had recovered from COVID-19.

This chain joins TRBV7-3 and TRBJ2-2, with TRBD1 as a possible D gene (5 bases). The CDR3 is 15 amino acids. Germline-derived CDR1 and CDR2 are SGHTA and FQGTGA. V lost 5 bases to trimming and J lost 1 base, with 11 bases between them. CDR3 in amino acids: CASSEQTVNTGELFF. In DNA, the CDR3 is TGTGCCAGCAGCGAACAGACAGTGAACACCGGGGAGCTGTTTTTT.

The rearrangement uses TRBV20-1 and TRBJ2-7, with 11 bases lining up with TRBD1. CDR3 length: 15 residues. In germline, CDR1 is DFQATT, CDR2 SNEGSKA (reference sequence). Losses at the gene ends were 5 bases for V and 0 bases for J; bases not matched to a gene: 6. CDR3 region: CSAPGTGGNSYEQYF. The CDR3 region has the DNA TGCAGTGCTCCCGGGACAGGGGGGAACTCCTACGAGCAGTACTTC.

This clonotype has more than one count but fewer than ten. The rearrangement joins TRBV20-1 to TRBJ1-1; 10 bases map to TRBD1. Trimming removed 3 bases from V and 1 base from J; junction bases left unmatched: 8. CDR1 is DFQATT and CDR2 is SNEGSKA in the germline V gene (reference sequence). CDR3 size: 16 residues. Here the CDR3 reads CSASPGTGAGNTEAFF. CDR3 DNA: TGCAGTGCTAGCCCCGGGACAGGGGCGGGGAACACTGAAGCTTTCTTT.

V gene TRBV11-1 combines with J gene TRBJ2-7, with D hard to call. The CDR3 has 13 residues. V was clipped by 5 bases and J by 3 bases, with 11 bases between them. The germline gives CDR1 SGHAT, CDR2 FQDESV (reference sequence). The CDR3 sequence is CASSHPQHYEQYF. DNA for the CDR3: TGTGCCAGCAGCCATCCTCAGCACTACGAGCAGTACTTC.

The gene calls are TRBV20-1 and TRBJ1-1, with D unresolved. V lost 3 bases and J 0 bases, leaving 14 bases between the germline ends. This CDR3 region has 15 residues. The germline V gene encodes CDR1 DFQATT and CDR2 SNEGSKA (reference sequence). This CDR3 is CSASAGQELNTEAFF. For the CDR3, the DNA is TGCAGTGCTAGTGCGGGTCAGGAGTTGAACACTGAAGCTTTCTTT.

V usage is TRBV29-1 and J usage is TRBJ1-1, with D unclear. Between the trimmed V and J ends, which lost 4 bases and 2 bases, there was a span of 8 bases. The CDR3 length is 12 residues. CDR1 is SQVTM and CDR2 is ANQGSEA in the germline V gene. This CDR3 reads CSVGRDNTEAFF. In nucleotides, the CDR3 is TGCAGCGTTGGGCGCGATAACACTGAAGCTTTCTTT.

The CDR3 region has the DNA TGTGCCAGCTCACCGGCAGTACCGAACTATGGCTACACCTTC. Translation gives CASSPAVPNYGYTF. The chain uses TRBV18 and TRBJ1-2; D gene uncertain. Trimming removed 3 bases from V and 2 bases from J, with 10 bases in between. The V gene's germline CDR1 is KGHSH and CDR2 LQKENI. CDR3 length equals 14 residues.

This clonotype has only a few counts. V usage is TRBV7-9 and J usage is TRBJ2-2; D uncertain. CDR1 is SEHNR and CDR2 is FQNEAQ in the germline V gene (reference sequence). The ends were cut back, 5 bases at V and 5 bases at J, with 12 bases in the middle. The CDR3 covers 14 residues. The CDR3 DNA reads TGTGCCAGCAGCCCCCGGGCCTCGACCGGGGAGCTGTTTTTT. Its translation is CASSPRASTGELFF.

The genes are TRBV20-1 and TRBJ2-4; D remains ambiguous. This CDR3 has 16 residues. The V and J ends lost 8 bases and 6 bases respectively, with 26 bases between them. From germline, CDR1 is DFQATT and CDR2 SNEGSKA (reference sequence). The CDR3 bases are TGCAGTACCTCCCTGTCGGGCCTCACCCGTCGAAACATTCAGTACTTC. It translates to CSTSLSGLTRRNIQYF.

This clonotype counts as medium-sized. V is TRBV20-1 and J is TRBJ1-5; perhaps TRBD1 as D (5 bases). V was cut by 5 bases and J by 1 base, with 12 bases left in between. The CDR3 runs 14 residues. Germline CDR1 and CDR2: DFQATT and SNEGSKA (reference sequence). The CDR3 nucleotides read TGCAGTGCTGGGGGATGGGACAGCAATCAGCCCCAGCATTTT. Translating it yields CSAGGWDSNQPQHF.

This chain connects TRBV20-1 to TRBJ2-7; 8 positions match TRBD2. Per germline, CDR1 DFQATT and CDR2 SNEGSKA (reference sequence). The junction had 6 bases not matched to a gene; V was cut back by 2 bases and J by 0 bases. This CDR3 is built from 15 residues. The CDR3 spells CSARRVAGGSYEQYF. The DNA of the CDR3 is TGCAGTGCTAGACGTGTTGCGGGAGGCTCCTACGAGCAGTACTTC.

In the case of this clonotype: An end of the junction differs from the germline gene, which may be a read error. The rearrangement uses TRBV20-1 and TRBJ2-3; the match to TRBD2 covers 8 bases. CDR3 size: 14 residues. The germline V gene encodes CDR1 DFQATT and CDR2 SNEGSKA (reference sequence). The CDR3 sequence is CSAREAGGVDAQYF. In DNA, the CDR3 is TGCAGTGCTAGAGAGGCGGGAGGAGTAGATGCGCAGTATTTT.

Comment on this clonotype: A read error may account for a junction end that differs from germline. This chain connects TRBV27 to TRBJ1-5; no clear D gene. Per the germline V gene, CDR1 is MNHEY and CDR2 is SMNVEV (reference sequence). The CDR3 covers 14 residues. DNA of the CDR3: TGCGCCAGCAGTTTATCGCCGAACACCCAGCCCCAGCATTTT. Translating it yields CASSLSPNTQPQHF.

Only a few counts were recorded for this clonotype. V is TRBV29-1 and J is TRBJ2-5, with 11 bases lining up with TRBD2. CDR1 and CDR2 from the germline V gene are SQVTM and ANQGSEA. This CDR3 is built from 17 residues. J gave up 5 bases and V 4 bases, and 15 bases lay outside the gene matches. The CDR3 here is CSVAVGLAGGTEETQYF. Written as DNA, the CDR3 is TGCAGCGTTGCAGTAGGCCTAGCGGGAGGTACCGAGGAGACCCAGTACTTC.

This chain uses TRBV6-5 with TRBJ2-5; D ambiguous. CDR1 is MNHEY, CDR2 SVGAGI, per germline. Trimming took off 4 bases at V and 5 bases at J, with 8 bases between the two ends. CDR3 length: 12 amino acids. In nucleotides, the CDR3 is TGTGCCAGCAGTTCTTCCGGGGAGACCCAGTACTTC. This gives the protein CASSSSGETQYF.

This clonotype has only a few counts. The chain has TRBV27 and TRBJ2-1; 10 bases agree with TRBD2. The CDR3 is 16 residues long. Germline V gene sequence: CDR1 MNHEY, CDR2 SMNVEV (reference sequence). V lost 5 bases to trimming and J lost 1 base; unmatched junction nucleotides: 5. This CDR3 reads CASSTRTSGSYNEQFF. The CDR3 DNA reads as TGTGCCAGCAGTACGCGGACTAGCGGTTCCTACAATGAGCAGTTCTTC.

V usage is TRBV20-1 and J usage is TRBJ2-3; 10 bases fit TRBD2. V shed 1 base and J 1 base; nucleotides not matched to a gene: 14. Germline-derived CDR1 and CDR2 are DFQATT and SNEGSKA (reference sequence). The length of the CDR3 is 19 residues. CDR3: CSARGYLAGDTSRTDTQYF. In DNA, the CDR3 is TGCAGTGCTAGAGGTTATCTAGCGGGAGACACCTCGCGCACAGATACGCAGTATTTT.

The genes are TRBV7-2 and TRBJ2-5, with D uncertain. This CDR3 contains 13 residues. Germline V gene sequence: CDR1 SGHTA, CDR2 FQGNSA. The V gene lost 7 bases and the J gene lost 5 bases, with 14 bases spanning the gap. CDR3 DNA sequence: TGTGCCAGCACCAAGAGCGCACTGGAGACCCAGTACTTC. This translates into CASTKSALETQYF. The full variable domain, with the rest looked up from reference TRBV7-2 and TRBJ2-5, is GAGVSQSPSNKVTEKGKDVELRCDPISGHTALYWYRQSLGQGLEFLIYFQGNSAPDKSGLPSDRFSAERTGGSVSTLTIQRTQQEDSAVYLCASTKSALETQYFGPGTRLLVL.

V usage is TRBV5-1 and J usage is TRBJ1-6; 7 bases agree with TRBD1. The germline gives CDR1 SGHRS, CDR2 YFSETQ. J was trimmed by 7 bases and V by 3 bases; bases with no gene match: 4. The CDR3 has 14 residues. CDR3 nucleotide sequence: TGCGCCAGCAGCTCTACAGGGGCGAATTCACCCCTCCACTTT. Protein: CASSSTGANSPLHF.

The V call is TRBV7-3, the J call TRBJ2-7; 10 nucleotides agree with TRBD1. The CDR3 is 15 amino acids. V dropped 5 bases and J dropped 6; count of bases not matched to a gene: 10. Germline-derived CDR1 and CDR2 are SGHTA and FQGTGA. CDR3 coding DNA: TGTGCCAGCAGCGTCTCCGGGACAGGGGTATTCGAGCAGTACTTC. Amino acid sequence: CASSVSGTGVFEQYF. Full variable domain (remainder filled in from reference TRBV7-3 and TRBJ2-7): GAGVSQTPSNKVTEKGKYVELRCDPISGHTALYWYRQSLGQGPEFLIYFQGTGAADDSGLPNDRFFAVRPEGSVSTLKIQRTERGDSAVYLCASSVSGTGVFEQYFGPGTRLTVT.

The rearrangement joins TRBV4-3 to TRBJ2-1; D may be TRBD2 (5 bases). With 4 bases removed from V and 10 bases from J, the gap between germline ends came to 14 bases. The germline V gene has CDR1 LGHNA and CDR2 YSLEER. The CDR3 loop spans 13 amino acids. The CDR3 loop reads CASSLIARGEQFF. The CDR3 DNA follows: TGCGCCAGCAGCCTAATAGCACGAGGGGAGCAGTTCTTC.